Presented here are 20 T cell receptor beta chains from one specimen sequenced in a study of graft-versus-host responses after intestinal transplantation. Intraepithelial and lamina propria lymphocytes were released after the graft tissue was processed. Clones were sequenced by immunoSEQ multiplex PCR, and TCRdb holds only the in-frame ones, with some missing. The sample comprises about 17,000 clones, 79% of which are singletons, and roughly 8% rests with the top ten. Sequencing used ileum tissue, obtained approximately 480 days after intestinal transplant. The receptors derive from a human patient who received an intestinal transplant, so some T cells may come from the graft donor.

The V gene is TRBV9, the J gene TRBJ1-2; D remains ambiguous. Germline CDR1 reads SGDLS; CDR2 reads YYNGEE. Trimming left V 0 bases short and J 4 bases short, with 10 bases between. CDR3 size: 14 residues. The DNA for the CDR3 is TGTGCCAGCAGCGTAGGAGTCAGCGCCTATGGCTACACCTTC. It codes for CASSVGVSAYGYTF.

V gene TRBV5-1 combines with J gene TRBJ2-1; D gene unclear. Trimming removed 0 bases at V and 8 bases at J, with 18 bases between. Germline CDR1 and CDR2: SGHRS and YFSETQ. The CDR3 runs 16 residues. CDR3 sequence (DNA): TGCGCCAGCAGCTTGGAATTCCAGCTGGGTGGGGATGAGCAGTTCTTC. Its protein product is CASSLEFQLGGDEQFF.

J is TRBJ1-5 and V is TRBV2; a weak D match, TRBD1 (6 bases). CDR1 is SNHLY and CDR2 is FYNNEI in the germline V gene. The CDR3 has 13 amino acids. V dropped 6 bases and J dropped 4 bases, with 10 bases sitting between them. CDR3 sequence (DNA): TGTGCCAGCAGCCGACAGGAGAATCAGCCCCAGCATTTT. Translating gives CASSRQENQPQHF.

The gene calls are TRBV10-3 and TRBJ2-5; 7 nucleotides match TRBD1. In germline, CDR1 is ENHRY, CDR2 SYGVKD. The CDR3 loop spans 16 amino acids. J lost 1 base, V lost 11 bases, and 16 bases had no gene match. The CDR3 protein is CASSERVTGRQETQYF. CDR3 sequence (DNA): TGTGCCTCATCCGAAAGGGTGACAGGGCGCCAAGAGACCCAGTACTTC.

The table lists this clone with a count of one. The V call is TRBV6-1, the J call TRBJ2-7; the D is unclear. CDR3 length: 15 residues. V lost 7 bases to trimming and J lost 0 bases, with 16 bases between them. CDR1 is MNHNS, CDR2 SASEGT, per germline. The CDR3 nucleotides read TGTGCCAGCACAAAAACAGTTGATAGCTCCTACGAGCAGTACTTC. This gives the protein CASTKTVDSSYEQYF.

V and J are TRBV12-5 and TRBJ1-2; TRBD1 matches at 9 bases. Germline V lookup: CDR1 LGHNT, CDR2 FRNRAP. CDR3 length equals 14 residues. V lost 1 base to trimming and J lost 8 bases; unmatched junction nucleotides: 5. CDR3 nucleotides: TGTGCTAGTGGTTTGGACGGACAGGGGAACGGCTACACCTTC. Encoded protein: CASGLDGQGNGYTF. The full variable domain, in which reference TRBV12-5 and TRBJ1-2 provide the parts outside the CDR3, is DARVTQTPRHKVTEMGQEVTMRCQPILGHNTVFWYRQTMMQGLELLAYFRNRAPLDDSGMPKDRFSAEMPDATLATLKIQPSEPRDSAVYFCASGLDGQGNGYTFGSGTRLTVV.

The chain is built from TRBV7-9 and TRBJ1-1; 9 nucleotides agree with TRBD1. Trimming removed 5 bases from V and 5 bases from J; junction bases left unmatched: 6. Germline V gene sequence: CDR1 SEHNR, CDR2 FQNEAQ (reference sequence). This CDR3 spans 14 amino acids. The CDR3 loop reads CASSPGQGRTEAFF. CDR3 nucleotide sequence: TGTGCCAGCAGCCCAGGACAGGGGAGGACTGAAGCTTTCTTT.

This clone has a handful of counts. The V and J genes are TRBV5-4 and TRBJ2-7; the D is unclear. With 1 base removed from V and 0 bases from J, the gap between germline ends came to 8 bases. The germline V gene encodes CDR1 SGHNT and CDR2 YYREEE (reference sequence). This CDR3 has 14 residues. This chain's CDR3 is CASSLTQNSYEQYF. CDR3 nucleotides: TGTGCCAGCAGCTTGACACAGAACTCCTACGAGCAGTACTTC. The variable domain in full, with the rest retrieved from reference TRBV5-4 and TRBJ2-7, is ETGVTQSPTHLIKTRGQQVTLRCSSQSGHNTVSWYQQALGQGPQFIFQYYREEENGRGNFPPRFSGLQFPNYSSELNVNALELDDSALYLCASSLTQNSYEQYFGPGTRLTVT.

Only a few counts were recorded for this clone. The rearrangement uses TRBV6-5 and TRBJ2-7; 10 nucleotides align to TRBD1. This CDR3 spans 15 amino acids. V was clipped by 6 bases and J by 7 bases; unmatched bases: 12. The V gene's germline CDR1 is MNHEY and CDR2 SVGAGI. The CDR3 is CASRSAGTGEKEQYF. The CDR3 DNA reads TGTGCCAGCAGGTCAGCCGGGACAGGGGAGAAGGAGCAGTACTTC.

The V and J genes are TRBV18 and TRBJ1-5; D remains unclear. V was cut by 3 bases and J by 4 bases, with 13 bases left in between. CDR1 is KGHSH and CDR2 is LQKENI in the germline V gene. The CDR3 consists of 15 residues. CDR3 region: CASSPASGGNQPQHF. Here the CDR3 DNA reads TGTGCCAGCTCACCGGCATCGGGAGGGAATCAGCCCCAGCATTTT.

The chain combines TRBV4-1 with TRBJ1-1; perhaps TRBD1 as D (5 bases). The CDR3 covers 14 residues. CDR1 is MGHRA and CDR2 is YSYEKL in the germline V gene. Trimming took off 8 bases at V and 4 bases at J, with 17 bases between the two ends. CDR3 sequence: CASFPDSSSTEAFF. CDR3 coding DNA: TGCGCCAGCTTCCCTGACAGCTCGAGCACTGAAGCTTTCTTT.

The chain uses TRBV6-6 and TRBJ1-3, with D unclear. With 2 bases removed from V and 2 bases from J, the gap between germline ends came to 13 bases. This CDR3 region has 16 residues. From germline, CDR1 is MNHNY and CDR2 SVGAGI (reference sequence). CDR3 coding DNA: TGTGCCAGCAGTTACCATAAAAGTCGCCCTGGAAACACCATATATTTT. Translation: CASSYHKSRPGNTIYF.

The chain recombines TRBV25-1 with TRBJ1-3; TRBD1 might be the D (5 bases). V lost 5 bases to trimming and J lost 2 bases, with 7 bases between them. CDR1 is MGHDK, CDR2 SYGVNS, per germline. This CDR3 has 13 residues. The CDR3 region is CASSKGPGNTIYF. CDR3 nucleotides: TGTGCCAGCAGTAAGGGGCCTGGAAACACCATATATTTT.

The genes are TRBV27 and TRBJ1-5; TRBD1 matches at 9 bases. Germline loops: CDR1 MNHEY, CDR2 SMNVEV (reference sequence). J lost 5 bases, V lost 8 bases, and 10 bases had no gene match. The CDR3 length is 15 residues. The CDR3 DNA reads TGTGCCAGCGGTCCGGGACAGGGATCTCATCAGCCCCAGCATTTT. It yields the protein CASGPGQGSHQPQHF.

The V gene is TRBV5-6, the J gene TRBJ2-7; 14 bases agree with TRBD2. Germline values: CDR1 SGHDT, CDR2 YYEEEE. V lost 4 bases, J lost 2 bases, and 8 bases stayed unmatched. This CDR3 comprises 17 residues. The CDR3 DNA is TGTGCCAGCAGCCAGGGACTAGCGGGAGTCCGGGCCTACGAGCAGTACTTC. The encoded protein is CASSQGLAGVRAYEQYF.

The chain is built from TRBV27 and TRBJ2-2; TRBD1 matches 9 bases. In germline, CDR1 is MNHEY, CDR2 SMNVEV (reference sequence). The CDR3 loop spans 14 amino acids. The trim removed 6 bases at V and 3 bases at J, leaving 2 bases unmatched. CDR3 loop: CASSRDRDTGELFF. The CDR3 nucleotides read TGTGCCAGCAGCCGGGACAGGGACACCGGGGAGCTGTTTTTT.

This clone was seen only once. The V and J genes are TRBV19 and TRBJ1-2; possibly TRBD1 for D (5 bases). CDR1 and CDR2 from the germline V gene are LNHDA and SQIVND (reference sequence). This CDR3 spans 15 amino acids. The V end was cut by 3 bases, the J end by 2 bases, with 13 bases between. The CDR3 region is CASSIVGGENYGYTF. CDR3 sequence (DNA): TGTGCCAGTAGTATCGTTGGAGGGGAGAACTATGGCTACACCTTC.

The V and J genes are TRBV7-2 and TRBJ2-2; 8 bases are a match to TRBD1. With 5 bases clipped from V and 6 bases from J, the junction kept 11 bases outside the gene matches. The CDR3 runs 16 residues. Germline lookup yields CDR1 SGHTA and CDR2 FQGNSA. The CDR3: CASSPPTDREAGELFF. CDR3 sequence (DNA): TGTGCCAGCAGCCCGCCTACGGACAGGGAGGCCGGGGAGCTGTTTTTT.

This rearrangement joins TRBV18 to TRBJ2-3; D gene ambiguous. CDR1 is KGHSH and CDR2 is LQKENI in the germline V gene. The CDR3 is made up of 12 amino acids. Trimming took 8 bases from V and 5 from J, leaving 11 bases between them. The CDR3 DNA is TGTGCCAGCGCCCCGGGTCGAGATACGCAGTATTTT. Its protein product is CASAPGRDTQYF.

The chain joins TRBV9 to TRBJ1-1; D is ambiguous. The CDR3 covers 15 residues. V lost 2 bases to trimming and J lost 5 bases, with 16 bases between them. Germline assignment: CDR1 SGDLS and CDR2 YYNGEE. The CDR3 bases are TGTGCCAGCAGCGTGCAGACGGGGTTGGAGACTGAAGCTTTCTTT. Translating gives CASSVQTGLETEAFF.